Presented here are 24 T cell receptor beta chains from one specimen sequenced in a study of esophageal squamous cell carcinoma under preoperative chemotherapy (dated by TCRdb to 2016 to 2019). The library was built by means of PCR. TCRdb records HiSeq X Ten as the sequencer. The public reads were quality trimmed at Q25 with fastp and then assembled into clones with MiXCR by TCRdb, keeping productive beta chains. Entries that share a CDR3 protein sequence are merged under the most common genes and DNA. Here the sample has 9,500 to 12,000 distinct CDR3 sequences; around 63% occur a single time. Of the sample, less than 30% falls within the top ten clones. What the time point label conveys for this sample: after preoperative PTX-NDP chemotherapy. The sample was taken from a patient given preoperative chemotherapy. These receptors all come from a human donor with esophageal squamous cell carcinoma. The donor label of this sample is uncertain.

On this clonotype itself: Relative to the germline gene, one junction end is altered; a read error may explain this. CDR3 DNA: TGTGCCAGCAGGGGAGTAGGGGGACGTGACCAAGAGACGCAGTATTTC. Protein product: CASRGVGGRDQETQYF. The V call is TRBV7-2, the J call TRBJ2-3, with D perhaps TRBD1 (6 bases). Germline V gives CDR1 SGHTA, CDR2 FQGNSA. This CDR3 has 16 residues. Complete variable domain (other parts from reference TRBV7-2 and TRBJ2-3): GAGVSQSPSNKVTEKGKDVELRCDPISGHTALYWYRQSLGQGLEFLIYFQGNSAPDKSGLPSDRFSAERTGGSVSTLTIQRTQQEDSAVYLCASRGVGGRDQETQYFGPGTRLTVL.

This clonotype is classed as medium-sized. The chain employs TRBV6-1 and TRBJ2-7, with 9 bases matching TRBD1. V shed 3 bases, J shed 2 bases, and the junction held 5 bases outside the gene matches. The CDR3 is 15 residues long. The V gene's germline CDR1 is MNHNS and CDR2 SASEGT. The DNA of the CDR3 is TGTGCCAGCAGTGATTCCGGGACAGGGACCTACGAGCAGTACTTC. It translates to CASSDSGTGTYEQYF.

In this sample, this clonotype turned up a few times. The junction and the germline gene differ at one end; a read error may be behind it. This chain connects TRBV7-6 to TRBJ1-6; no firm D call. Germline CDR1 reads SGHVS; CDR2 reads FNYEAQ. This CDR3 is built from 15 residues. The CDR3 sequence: CASSLGAGSSYEQYF. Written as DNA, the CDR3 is TGTGCCAGCAGCTTGGGAGCGGGCAGCTCCTACGAGCAGTACTTT.

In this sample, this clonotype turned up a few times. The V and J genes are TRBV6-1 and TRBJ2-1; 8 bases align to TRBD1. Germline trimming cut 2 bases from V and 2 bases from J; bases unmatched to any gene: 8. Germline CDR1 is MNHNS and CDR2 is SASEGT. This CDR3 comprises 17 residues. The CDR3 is CASSELFLGQAYNEQFF. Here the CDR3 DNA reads TGTGCCAGCAGTGAACTTTTTTTGGGACAGGCCTACAATGAGCAGTTCTTC.

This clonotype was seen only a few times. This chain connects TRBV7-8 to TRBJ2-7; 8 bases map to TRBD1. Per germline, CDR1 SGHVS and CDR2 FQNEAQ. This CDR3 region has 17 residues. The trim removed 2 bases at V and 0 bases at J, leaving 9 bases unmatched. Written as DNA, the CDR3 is TGTGCCAGCAGCTTATTGGGAACAGGGGGGAGCTCCTACGAGCAGTACTTC. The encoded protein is CASSLLGTGGSSYEQYF.

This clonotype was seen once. CDR3 in DNA: TGTGCCAGCAGCACGACTAGCGTGAACACAGAGGAGCAGTATTTT. It yields the protein CASSTTSVNTEEQYF. The rearrangement uses TRBV7-6 and TRBJ2-2, with 8 bases matching TRBD2. The J call is in doubt because the DNA end fits TRBJ2-3 better. The CDR3 extends over 15 amino acids. Germline V gene data show CDR1 as SGHVS and CDR2 as FNYEAQ.

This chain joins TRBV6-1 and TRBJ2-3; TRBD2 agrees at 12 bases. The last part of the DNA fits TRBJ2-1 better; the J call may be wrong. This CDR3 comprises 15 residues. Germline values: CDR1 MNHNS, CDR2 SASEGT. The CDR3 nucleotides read TGTGCCAGCAGTGAACGACTAGCGGGAGCGTACGAGCAGTTCTTC. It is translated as CASSERLAGAYEQFF.

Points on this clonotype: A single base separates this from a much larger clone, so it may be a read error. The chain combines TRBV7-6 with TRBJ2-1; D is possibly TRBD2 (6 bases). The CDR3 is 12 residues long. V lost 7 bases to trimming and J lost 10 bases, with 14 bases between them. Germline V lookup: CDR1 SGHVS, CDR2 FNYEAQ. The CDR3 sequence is CASNLPGGEQFF. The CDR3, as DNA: TGTGCCAGCAACCTCCCCGGGGGAGAGCAGTTCTTC.

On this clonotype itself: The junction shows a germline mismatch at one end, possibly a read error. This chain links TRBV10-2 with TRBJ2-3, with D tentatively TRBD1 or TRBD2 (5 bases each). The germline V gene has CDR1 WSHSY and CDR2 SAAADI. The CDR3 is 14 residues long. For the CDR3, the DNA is TGCGCCACCTCCGCTGGGACCTACACAGAGACGCAGTATTTC. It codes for CATSAGTYTETQYF.

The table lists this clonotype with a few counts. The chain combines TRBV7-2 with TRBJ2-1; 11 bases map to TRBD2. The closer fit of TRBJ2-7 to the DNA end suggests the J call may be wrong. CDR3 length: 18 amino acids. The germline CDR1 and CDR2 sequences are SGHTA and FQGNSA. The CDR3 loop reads CASSLRVTSGRFYNEQYF. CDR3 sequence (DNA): TGTGCCAGCAGCTTAAGGGTCACTAGCGGGAGATTCTACAATGAGCAGTACTTC.

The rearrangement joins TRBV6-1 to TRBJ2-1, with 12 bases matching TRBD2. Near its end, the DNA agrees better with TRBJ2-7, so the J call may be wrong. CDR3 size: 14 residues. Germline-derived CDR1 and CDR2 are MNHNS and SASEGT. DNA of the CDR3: TGTGCCAGCAGGCGGACTAGCGGGATCTACGAGCAGTACTTC. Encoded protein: CASRRTSGIYEQYF.

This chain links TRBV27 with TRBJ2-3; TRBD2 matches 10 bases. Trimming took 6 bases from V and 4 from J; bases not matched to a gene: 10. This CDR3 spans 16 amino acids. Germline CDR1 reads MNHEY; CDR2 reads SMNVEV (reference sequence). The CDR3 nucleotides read TGTGCCAGCAGGGGCAGCGGGGGGGGGGACTCAGATACGCAGTATTTT. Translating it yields CASRGSGGGDSDTQYF.

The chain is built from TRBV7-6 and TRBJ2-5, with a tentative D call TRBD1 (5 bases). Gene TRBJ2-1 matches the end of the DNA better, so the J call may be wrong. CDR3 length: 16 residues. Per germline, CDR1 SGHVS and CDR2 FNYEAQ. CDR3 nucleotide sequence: TGTGCCAGCAGCTTAGCGCATGACAGTTCCTACAATGAGCAGTTCTTC. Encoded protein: CASSLAHDSSYNEQFF.

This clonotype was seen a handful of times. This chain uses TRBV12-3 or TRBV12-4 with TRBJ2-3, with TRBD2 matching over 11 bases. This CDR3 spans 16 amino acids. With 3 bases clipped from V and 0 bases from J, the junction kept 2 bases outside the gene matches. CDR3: CASSLRLAGSTDTQYF. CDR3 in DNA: TGTGCCAGCAGTTTGCGACTAGCGGGGAGCACAGATACGCAGTATTTT.

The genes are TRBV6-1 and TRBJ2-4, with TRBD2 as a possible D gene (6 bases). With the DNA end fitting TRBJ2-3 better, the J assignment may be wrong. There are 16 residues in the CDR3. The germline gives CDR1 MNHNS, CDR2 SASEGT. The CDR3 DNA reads TGTGCGAGCCGTGTCTCGGGGGTGTGCTACAAAAACATGCAGTATTTT. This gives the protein CASRVSGVCYKNMQYF.

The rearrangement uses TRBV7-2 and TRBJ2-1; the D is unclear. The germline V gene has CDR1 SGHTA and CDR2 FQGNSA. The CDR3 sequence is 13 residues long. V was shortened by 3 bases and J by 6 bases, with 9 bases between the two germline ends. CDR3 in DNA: TGTGCCAGCAGCTTCTGGGGATCCAATGAGCAGTTCTTC. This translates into CASSFWGSNEQFF.

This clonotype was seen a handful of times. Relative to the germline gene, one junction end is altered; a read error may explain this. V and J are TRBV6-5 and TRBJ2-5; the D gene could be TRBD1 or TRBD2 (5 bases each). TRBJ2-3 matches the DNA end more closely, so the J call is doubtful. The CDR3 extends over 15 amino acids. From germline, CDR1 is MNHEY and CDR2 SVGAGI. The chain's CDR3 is CARSLGAGETETQYF. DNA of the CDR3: TGTGCCAGGAGTTTAGGGGCGGGTGAGACAGAGACGCAGTATTTT.

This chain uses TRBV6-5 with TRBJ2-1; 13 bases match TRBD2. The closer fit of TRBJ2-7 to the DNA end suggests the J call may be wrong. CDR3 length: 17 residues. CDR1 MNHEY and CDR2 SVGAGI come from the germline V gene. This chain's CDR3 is CASSYSRLAGGGDEQYF. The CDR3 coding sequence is TGTGCCAGCAGTTACTCGAGACTAGCGGGGGGTGGGGATGAGCAGTACTTC.

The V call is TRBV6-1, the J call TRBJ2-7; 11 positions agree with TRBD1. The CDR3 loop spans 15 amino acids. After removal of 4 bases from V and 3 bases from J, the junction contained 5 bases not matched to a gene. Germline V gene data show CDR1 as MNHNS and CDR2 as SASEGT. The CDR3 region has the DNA TGTGCCAGCAGTGTTTCCGGGACAGGGGGCTACGAGCAGTACTTC. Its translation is CASSVSGTGGYEQYF.

The CDR3 reads CASYKTPGTSGAGELFF. For the CDR3, the DNA is TGTGCCAGCTACAAAACCCCCGGGACTAGCGGGGCCGGGGAGCTGTTTTTT. This chain uses TRBV6-1 with TRBJ2-2; 13 positions match TRBD2. Per the germline V gene, CDR1 is MNHNS and CDR2 is SASEGT. V lost 8 bases and J lost 6; bases outside the gene matches: 12. This CDR3 has 17 amino acids.

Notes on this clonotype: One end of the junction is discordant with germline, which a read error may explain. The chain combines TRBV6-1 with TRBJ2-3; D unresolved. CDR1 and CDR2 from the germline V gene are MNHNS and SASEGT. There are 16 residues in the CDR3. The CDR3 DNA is TGTGCCAGCAGTGAATTTTGGGGAAGCTACAAAGAGACGCAGTATTTC. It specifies CASSEFWGSYKETQYF.

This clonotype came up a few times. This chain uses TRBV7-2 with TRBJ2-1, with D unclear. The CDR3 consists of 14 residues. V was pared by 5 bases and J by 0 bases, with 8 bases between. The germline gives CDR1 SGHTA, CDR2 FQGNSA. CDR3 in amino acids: CASSLGSSYNEQFF. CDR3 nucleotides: TGTGCCAGCAGCCTTGGAAGCTCCTACAATGAGCAGTTCTTC.

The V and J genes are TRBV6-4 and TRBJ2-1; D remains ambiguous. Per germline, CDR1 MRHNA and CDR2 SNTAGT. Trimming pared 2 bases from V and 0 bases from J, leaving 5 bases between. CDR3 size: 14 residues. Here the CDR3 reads CASSDGSSYNEQFF. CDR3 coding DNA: TGTGCCAGCAGTGACGGCAGCTCCTACAATGAGCAGTTCTTC.

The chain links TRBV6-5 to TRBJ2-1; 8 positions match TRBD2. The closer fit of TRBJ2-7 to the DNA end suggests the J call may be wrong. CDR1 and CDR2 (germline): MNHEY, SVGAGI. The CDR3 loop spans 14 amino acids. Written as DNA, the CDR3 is TGTGCCAGCAGTTACAGCGGGAGAGGCTACGAGCAGTACTTC. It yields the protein CASSYSGRGYEQYF.